This passage covers 8 T cell receptor beta chains from one sample sequenced in a study of T cell responses to AZD1222 COVID-19 vaccine. Using immunoSEQ multiplex PCR, the repertoire was profiled, and TCRdb retains in-frame clones only, with some absent. Among about 150,000 clones listed, about nine tenths were seen once. Sequencing was performed on peripheral blood, taken after recovery from COVID-19. These receptors were taken from an adult who had recovered from COVID-19.

The rearrangement links TRBV5-5 to TRBJ2-3; 7 bases align to TRBD1. The CDR3 runs 15 residues. J lost 1 base, V lost 3 bases, and 5 bases had no gene match. CDR1 and CDR2 (germline): SGHKS, YYEKEE (reference sequence). In nucleotides, the CDR3 is TGTGCCAGCAGCTCCCGGGACAGCGGCACAGATACGCAGTATTTT. It yields the protein CASSSRDSGTDTQYF.

This chain links TRBV12-3 or TRBV12-4 with TRBJ1-1, with D unclear. The length of the CDR3 is 13 residues. Trimming cost V 6 bases and J 4 bases, with 12 bases left between them. The CDR3 region has the DNA TGTGCCAGCAGACCCATCGCTCGCACTGAAGCTTTCTTT. As protein: CASRPIARTEAFF.

The genes are TRBV5-1 and TRBJ2-1; no definite D call. Trimming stripped 3 bases from V and 0 bases from J, with 10 bases between. The germline gives CDR1 SGHRS, CDR2 YFSETQ. CDR3 length: 15 amino acids. CDR3 DNA sequence: TGCGCCAGCAGCTCCGACGGCGACTCCTACAATGAGCAGTTCTTC. Translated: CASSSDGDSYNEQFF.

CDR3 DNA sequence: TGTGCCAGCAGCCCAGGACAGGGGGTCGACATTCAGTACTTC. Translated: CASSPGQGVDIQYF. The chain has TRBV14 and TRBJ2-4; 10 bases fit TRBD1. J was trimmed by 8 bases and V by 4 bases; bases with no gene match: 5. The CDR3 runs to 14 residues. Germline V gene lookup returns CDR1 SGHDN and CDR2 FVKESK. The complete variable domain, with remaining parts taken from reference TRBV14 and TRBJ2-4, reads EAGVTQFPSHSVIEKGQTVTLRCDPISGHDNLYWYRRVMGKEIKFLLHFVKESKQDESGMPNNRFLAERTGGTYSTLKVQPAELEDSGVYFCASSPGQGVDIQYFGAGTRLSVL.

The chain is built from TRBV10-2 and TRBJ2-7, with 12 bases fitting TRBD1. This CDR3 is 16 amino acids long. From germline, CDR1 is WSHSY and CDR2 SAAADI. V lost 4 bases and J lost 5; bases outside the gene matches: 9. The CDR3 sequence: CASSGGTGGASDEQYF. The CDR3 coding sequence is TGCGCCAGCAGTGGTGGGACAGGGGGCGCATCGGACGAGCAGTACTTC.

The J gene is TRBJ1-1, the V gene TRBV7-9, with D tentatively TRBD1 (5 bases). The CDR3 loop spans 17 amino acids. Germline V gene data show CDR1 as SEHNR and CDR2 as FQNEAQ (reference sequence). V gave up 5 bases and J gave up 4 bases, with 23 bases separating them. The CDR3 bases are TGTGCCAGCAGCCCGGGCTCGGGGTCCTCCCAGGGCACTGAAGCTTTCTTT. This sequence encodes CASSPGSGSSQGTEAFF.

The chain's CDR3 is CASSEDGDRYEQYF. CDR3 in DNA: TGTGCCAGCAGTGAAGACGGGGACCGCTACGAGCAGTACTTC. The chain uses TRBV6-1 and TRBJ2-7; D could derive from TRBD1 or TRBD2 (5 bases each). V was clipped by 1 base and J by 3 bases, with 10 bases between them. Germline V CDR1 and CDR2: MNHNS, SASEGT. The CDR3 covers 14 residues.

The CDR3 loop is CAISESGGRTEAFF. CDR3 in DNA: TGTGCCATCAGTGAGTCCGGGGGGAGGACTGAAGCTTTCTTT. The chain couples TRBV10-3 to TRBJ1-1; D is perhaps TRBD1 (5 bases). Trimming shortened V by 0 bases and J by 5 bases, and 10 bases separated the two germline ends. Per germline, CDR1 ENHRY and CDR2 SYGVKD. The CDR3 covers 14 residues.